This T cell receptor (beta chain) was sequenced during a study of CD8+ T cells in alopecia areata. Study-wide results and limits: Sequencing of scalp samples also captures resident alphabeta T cells of normal skin. Compared with normal scalp, lesional scalp had higher clonality and more expanded CD8+ clones. Mice showed TCR sharing more clearly than patients did, possibly owing to HLA.

The CDR3 loop spans 15 amino acids. V was pared by 3 bases and J by 0 bases, with 11 bases between. Germline V gives CDR1 MNHEY, CDR2 SMNVEV (reference sequence). The sorting of PBMCs gave CD4+ and CD8+ T cells. The authors extracted RNA and reverse transcribed it into cDNA as the sequencing template. Sequencing used immunoSEQ multiplex PCR; TCRdb keeps in-frame clones, though not all of them. The profile shows about 200,000 clones, approximately 60% of them singletons. This clone showed up just once. Its cognate antigen is unknown. The TCR comes from a human donor in good health. The chain employs TRBV27 and TRBJ1-1, with unresolved D. The specimen sequenced was CD8+ T cells sorted from blood. DNA for the CDR3: TGTGCCAGCAGTTTCTCGGAGAACCTGAACACTGAAGCTTTCTTT. Its protein product is CASSFSENLNTEAFF.